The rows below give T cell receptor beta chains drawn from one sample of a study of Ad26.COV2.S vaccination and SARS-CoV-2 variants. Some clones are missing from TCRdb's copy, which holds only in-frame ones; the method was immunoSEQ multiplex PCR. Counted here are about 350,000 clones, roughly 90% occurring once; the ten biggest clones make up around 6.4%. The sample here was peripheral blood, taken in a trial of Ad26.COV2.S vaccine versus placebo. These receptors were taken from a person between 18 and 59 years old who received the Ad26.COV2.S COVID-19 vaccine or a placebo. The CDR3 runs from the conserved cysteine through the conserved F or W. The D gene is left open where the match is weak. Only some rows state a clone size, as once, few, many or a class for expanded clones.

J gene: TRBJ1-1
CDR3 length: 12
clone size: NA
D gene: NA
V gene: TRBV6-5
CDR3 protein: CASSRMNTEAFF
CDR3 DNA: TGTGCCAGCAGCCGCATGAACACTGAAGCTTTCTTT

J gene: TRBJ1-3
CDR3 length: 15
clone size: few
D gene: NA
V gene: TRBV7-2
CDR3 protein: CASSAQGPSGNTIYF
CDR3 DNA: TGTGCCAGCAGCGCCCAGGGCCCATCTGGAAACACCATATATTTT

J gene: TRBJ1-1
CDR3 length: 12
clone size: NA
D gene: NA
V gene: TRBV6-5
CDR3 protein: CASLGVGTEAFF
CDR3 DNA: TGTGCCAGCTTGGGTGTGGGGACTGAAGCTTTCTTT

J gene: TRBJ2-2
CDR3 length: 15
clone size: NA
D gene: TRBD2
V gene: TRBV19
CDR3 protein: CATQVAGWNTGELFF
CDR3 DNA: TGTGCCACCCAAGTAGCGGGGTGGAACACCGGGGAGCTGTTTTTT

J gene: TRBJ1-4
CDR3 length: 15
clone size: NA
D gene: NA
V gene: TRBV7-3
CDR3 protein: CASSYGGRPNEKLFF
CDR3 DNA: TGTGCCAGCAGCTATGGGGGACGACCTAATGAAAAACTGTTTTTT

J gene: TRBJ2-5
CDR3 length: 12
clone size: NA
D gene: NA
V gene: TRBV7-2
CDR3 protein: CASSSTVETQYF
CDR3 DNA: TGTGCCAGCAGCTCCACAGTGGAGACCCAGTACTTC

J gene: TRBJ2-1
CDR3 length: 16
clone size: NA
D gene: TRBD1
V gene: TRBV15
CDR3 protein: CATSRPTTGNYNEQFF
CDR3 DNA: TGTGCCACCAGCAGACCCACGACAGGGAATTACAATGAGCAGTTCTTC

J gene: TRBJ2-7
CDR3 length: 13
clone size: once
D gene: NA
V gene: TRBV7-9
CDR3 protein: CASSLVTEYEQYF
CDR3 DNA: TGTGCCAGCAGCTTAGTTACGGAATACGAGCAGTACTTC

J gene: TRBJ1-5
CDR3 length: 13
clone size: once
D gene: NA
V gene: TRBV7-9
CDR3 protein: CASSSVTFSPQHF
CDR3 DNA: TGTGCCAGCAGCTCGGTCACATTCTCGCCCCAGCATTTT

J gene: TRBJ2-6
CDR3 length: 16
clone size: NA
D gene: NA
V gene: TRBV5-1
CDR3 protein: CASSLPGTPGANVLTF
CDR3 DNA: TGCGCCAGCAGCTTACCAGGGACTCCTGGGGCCAACGTCCTGACTTTC

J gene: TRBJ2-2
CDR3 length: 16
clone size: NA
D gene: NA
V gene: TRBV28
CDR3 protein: CASSVRWTPNTGELFF
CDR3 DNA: TGTGCCAGCAGCGTTCGCTGGACACCGAACACCGGGGAGCTGTTTTTT

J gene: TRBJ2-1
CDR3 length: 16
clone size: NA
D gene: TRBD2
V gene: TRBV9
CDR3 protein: CASSAGTSGSYGEQFF
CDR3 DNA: TGTGCCAGCAGCGCCGGGACTAGCGGATCCTACGGTGAGCAGTTCTTC

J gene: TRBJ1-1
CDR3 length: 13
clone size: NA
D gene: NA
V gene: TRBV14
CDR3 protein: CASSQGRVAGAFF
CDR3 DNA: TGTGCCAGCAGCCAAGGGAGGGTAGCGGGAGCTTTCTTT

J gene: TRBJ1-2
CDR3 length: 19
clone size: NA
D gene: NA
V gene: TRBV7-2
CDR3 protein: CASSPEWGFGSGPNYGYTF
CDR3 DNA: TGTGCCAGCAGCCCCGAATGGGGTTTTGGCAGCGGCCCTAACTATGGCTACACCTTC